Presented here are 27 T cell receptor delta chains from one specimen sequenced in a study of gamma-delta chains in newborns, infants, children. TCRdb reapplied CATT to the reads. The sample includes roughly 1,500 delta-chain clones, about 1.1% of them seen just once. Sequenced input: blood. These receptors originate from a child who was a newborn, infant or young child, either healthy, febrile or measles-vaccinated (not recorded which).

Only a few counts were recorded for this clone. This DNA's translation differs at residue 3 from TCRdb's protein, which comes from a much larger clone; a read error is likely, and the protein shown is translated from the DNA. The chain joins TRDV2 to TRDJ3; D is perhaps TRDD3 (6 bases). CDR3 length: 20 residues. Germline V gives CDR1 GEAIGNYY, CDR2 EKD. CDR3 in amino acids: CARDTGWGQPSSWDTRQMFF. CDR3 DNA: TGTGCCCGTGACACCGGCTGGGGCCAACCTAGCTCCTGGGACACCCGACAAATGTTTTTC.

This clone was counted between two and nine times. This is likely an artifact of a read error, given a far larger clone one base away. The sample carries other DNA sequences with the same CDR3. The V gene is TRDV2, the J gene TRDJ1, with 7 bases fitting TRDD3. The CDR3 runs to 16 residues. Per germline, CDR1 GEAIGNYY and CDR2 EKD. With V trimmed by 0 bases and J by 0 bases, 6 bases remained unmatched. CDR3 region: CACDTLLGDDTDKLIF. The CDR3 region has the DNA TGTGCCTGTGACACCTTATTGGGGGACGACACCGATAAACTCATCTTT.

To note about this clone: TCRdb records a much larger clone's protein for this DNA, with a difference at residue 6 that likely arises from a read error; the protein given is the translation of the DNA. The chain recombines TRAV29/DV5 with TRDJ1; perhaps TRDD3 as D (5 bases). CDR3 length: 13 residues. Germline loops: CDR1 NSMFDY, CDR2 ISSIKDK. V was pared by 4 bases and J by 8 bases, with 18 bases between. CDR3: CAACGTLRGKLIF. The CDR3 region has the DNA TGTGCAGCATGTGGGACCCTTAGGGGGAAACTCATCTTT.

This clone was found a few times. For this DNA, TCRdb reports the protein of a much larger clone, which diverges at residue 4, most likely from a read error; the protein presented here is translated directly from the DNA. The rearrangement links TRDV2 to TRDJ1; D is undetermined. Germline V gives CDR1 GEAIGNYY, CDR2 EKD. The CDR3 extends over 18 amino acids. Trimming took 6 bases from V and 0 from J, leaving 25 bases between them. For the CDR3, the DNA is TGTGCCTGTAGCCCCGTGGGCAGTTCGGAAGGGAACACCGATAAACTCATCTTT. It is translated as CACSPVGSSEGNTDKLIF.

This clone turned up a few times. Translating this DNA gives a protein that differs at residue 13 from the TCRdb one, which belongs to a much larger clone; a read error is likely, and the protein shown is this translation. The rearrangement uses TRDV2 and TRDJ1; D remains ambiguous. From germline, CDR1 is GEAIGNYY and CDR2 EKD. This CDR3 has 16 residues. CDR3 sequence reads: CACDQVSRTDTDILIF. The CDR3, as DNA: TGTGCCTGTGACCAAGTTAGCCGGACGGACACCGATATACTCATCTTT.

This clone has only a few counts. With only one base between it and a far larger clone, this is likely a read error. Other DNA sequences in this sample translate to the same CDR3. In nucleotides, the CDR3 is TGTGCCTGTGACACCCTGCTGGGGGATACGAGGGGCAACGCCGATAAACTCATCTTT. This gives the protein CACDTLLGDTRGNADKLIF. The gene calls are TRDV2 and TRDJ1, with 12 bases lining up with TRDD3. CDR3 length: 19 amino acids. Trimming removed 0 bases from V and 3 bases from J; junction bases left unmatched: 13. Germline V gene lookup returns CDR1 GEAIGNYY and CDR2 EKD.

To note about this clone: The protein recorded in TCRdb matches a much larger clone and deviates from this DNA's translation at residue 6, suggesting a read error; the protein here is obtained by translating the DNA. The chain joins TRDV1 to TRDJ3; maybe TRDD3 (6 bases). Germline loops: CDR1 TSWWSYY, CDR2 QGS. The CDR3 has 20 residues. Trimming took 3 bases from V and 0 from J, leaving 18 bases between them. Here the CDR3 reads CALGDGGGWGSSWDTRQMFF. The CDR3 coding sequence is TGTGCTCTTGGGGACGGCGGGGGTTGGGGATCCTCCTGGGACACCCGACAGATGTTTTTC.

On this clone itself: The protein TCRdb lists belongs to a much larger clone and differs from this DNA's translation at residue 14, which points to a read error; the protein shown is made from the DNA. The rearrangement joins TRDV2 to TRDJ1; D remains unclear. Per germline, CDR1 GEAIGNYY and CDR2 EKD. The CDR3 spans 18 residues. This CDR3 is CACDPVGSSEGNTYKLIF. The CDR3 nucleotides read TGTGCCTGTGACCCCGTGGGCAGCTCGGAAGGGAACACCTATAAACTCATCTTT.

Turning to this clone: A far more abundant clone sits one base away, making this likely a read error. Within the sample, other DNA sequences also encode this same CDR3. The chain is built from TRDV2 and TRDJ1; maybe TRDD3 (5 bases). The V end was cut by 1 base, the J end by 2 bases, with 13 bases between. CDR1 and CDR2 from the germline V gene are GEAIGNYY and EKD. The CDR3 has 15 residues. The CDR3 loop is CACDTLGPNTDKLIF. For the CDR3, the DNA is TGTGCCTGTGACACTCTGGGCCCGAATACCGATAAACTCATCTTT.

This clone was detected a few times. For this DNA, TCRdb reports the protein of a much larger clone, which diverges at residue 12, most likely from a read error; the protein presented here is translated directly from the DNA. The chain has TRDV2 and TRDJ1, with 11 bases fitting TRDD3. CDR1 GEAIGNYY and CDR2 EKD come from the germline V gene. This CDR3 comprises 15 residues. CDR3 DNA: TGTGCCTGTGATGGACTGGGGGATAACACCGATAACCTCATCTTT. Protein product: CACDGLGDNTDNLIF.

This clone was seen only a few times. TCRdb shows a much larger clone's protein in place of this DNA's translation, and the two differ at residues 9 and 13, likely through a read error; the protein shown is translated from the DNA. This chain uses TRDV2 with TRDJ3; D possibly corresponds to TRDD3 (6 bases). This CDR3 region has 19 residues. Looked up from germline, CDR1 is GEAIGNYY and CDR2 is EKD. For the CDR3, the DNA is TGTGCCTGTGACATGGTTCTGGGGAATACCTCCTGGGGCACCCGACAGATGTTTTTC. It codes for CACDMVLGNTSWGTRQMFF.

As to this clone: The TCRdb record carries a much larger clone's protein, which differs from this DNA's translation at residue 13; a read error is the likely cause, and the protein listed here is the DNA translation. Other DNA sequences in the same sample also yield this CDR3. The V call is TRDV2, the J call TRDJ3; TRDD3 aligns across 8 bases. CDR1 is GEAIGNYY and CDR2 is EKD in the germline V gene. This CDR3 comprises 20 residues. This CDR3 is CACDTLLLGASSRDTRQMFF. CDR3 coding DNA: TGTGCCTGTGACACCCTCTTACTGGGGGCTAGCTCCAGGGACACCCGACAGATGTTTTTC.

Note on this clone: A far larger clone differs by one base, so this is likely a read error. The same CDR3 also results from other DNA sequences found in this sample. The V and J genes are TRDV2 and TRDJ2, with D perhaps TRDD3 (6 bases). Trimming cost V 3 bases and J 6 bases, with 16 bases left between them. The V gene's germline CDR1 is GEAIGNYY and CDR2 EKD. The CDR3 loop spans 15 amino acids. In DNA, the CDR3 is TGTGCCTGTGACTCGCTTCTACCTGGGGCAGCACAACTCTTCTTT. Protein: CACDSLLPGAAQLFF.

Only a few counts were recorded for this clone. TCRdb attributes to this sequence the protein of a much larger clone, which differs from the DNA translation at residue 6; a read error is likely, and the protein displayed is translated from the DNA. CDR3: CACDEALGAPYTDKLIF. CDR3 nucleotides: TGTGCCTGTGACGAAGCACTGGGGGCCCCGTACACCGATAAACTCATCTTT. The chain recombines TRDV2 with TRDJ1; TRDD3 matches at 8 bases. The CDR3 is 17 amino acids. Trimming cost V 3 bases and J 0 bases; bases outside gene matches: 11. Germline assignment: CDR1 GEAIGNYY and CDR2 EKD.

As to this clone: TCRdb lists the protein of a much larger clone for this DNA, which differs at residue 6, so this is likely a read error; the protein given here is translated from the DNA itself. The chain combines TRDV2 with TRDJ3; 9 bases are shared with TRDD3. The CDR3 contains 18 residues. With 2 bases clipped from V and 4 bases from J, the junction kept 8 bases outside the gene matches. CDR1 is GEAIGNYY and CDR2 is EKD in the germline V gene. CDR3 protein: CACDIPGDTAWDTRQMFF. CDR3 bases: TGTGCCTGTGACATACCGGGGGATACAGCTTGGGACACCCGACAGATGTTTTTC.

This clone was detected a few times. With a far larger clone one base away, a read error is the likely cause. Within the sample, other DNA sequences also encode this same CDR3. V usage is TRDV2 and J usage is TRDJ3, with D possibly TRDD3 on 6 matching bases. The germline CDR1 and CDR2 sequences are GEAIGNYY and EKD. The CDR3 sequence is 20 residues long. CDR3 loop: CACDTIASGISSWDTRQMFF. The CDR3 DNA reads TGTGCCTGTGACACCATAGCCTCGGGGATCAGCTCCTGGGACACACGACAGATGTTTTTC.

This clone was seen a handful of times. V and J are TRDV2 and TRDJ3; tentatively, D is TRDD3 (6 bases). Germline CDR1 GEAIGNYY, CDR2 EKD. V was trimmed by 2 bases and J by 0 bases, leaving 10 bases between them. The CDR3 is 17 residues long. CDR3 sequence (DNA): TGTGCCTGTGACAGTACTGGGAGCTCCTGGGACACCCGACAGATGTTTTTC. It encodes CACDSTGSSWDTRQMFF.

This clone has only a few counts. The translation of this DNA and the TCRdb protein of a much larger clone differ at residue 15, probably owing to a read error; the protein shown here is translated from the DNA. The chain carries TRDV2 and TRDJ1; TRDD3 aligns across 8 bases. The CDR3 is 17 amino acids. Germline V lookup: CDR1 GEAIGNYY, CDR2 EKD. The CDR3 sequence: CACDEVLGAPYTDKFIF. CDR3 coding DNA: TGTGCCTGTGACGAAGTACTGGGGGCCCCGTACACCGATAAATTCATCTTT.

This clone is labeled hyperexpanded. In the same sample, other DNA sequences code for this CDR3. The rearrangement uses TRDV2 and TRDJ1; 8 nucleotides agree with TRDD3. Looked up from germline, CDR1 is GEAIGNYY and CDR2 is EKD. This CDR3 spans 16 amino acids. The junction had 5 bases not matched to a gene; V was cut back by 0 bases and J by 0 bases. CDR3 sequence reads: CACDTVGGSDTDKLIF. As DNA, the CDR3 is TGTGCCTGTGACACCGTTGGGGGATCGGACACCGATAAACTCATCTTT.

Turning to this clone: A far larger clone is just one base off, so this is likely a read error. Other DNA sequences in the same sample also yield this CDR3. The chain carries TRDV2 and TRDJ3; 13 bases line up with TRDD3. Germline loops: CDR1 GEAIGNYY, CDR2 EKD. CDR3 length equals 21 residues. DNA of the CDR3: TGTGCTTGTGACTCCATTACTGGGGGATACGAAACGGATTGGGACACCCGACAGATGTTTTTC. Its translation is CACDSITGGYETDWDTRQMFF.

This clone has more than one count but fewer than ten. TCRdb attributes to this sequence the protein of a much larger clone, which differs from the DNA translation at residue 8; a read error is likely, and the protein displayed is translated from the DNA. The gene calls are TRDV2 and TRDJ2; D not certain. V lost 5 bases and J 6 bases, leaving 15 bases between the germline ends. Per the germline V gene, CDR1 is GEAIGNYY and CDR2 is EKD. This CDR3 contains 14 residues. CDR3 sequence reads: CACGTPSPAAQLFF. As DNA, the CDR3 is TGTGCCTGTGGCACTCCCTCCCCGGCAGCACAACTCTTCTTT.

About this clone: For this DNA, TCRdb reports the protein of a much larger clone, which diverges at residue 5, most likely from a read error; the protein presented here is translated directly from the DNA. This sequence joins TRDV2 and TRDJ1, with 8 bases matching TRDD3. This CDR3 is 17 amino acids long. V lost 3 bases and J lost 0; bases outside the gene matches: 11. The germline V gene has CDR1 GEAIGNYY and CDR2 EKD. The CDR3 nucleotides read TGTGCCTGTGACGATGTACTGGGGGCCCCGTACACCGATAAACTCATCTTT. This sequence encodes CACDDVLGAPYTDKLIF.

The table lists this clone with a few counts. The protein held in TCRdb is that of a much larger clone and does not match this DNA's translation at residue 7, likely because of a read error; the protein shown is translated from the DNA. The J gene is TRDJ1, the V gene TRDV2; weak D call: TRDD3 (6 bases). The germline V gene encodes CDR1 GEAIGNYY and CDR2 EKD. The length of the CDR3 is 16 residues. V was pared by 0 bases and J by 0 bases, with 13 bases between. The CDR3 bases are TGTGCCTGTGACACCTTACCGGGGGACGACACCGATAAACTCATCTTT. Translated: CACDTLPGDDTDKLIF.

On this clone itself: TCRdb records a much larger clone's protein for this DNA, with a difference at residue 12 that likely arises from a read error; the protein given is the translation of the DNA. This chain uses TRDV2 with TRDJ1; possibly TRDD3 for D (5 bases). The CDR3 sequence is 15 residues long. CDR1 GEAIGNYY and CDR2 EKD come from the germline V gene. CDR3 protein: CACDTLGPNTDELIF. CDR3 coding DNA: TGTGCCTGTGACACTCTGGGCCCGAACACCGATGAACTCATCTTT.

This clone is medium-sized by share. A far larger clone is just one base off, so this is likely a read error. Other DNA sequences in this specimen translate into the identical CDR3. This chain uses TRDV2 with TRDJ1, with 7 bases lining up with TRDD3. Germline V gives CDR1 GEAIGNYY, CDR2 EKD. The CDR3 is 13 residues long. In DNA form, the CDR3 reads TGTGCCTGCGACACCTGGGGGACCGATAAACTCATCTTT. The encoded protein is CACDTWGTDKLIF.

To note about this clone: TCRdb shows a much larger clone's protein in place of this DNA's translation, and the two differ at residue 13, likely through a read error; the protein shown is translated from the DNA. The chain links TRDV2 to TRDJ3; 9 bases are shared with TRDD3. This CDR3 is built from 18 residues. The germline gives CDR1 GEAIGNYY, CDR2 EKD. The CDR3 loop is CACDTYWGSSWDSRQMFF. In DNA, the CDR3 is TGTGCCTGCGACACGTACTGGGGGAGCTCCTGGGACTCCCGACAGATGTTTTTC.

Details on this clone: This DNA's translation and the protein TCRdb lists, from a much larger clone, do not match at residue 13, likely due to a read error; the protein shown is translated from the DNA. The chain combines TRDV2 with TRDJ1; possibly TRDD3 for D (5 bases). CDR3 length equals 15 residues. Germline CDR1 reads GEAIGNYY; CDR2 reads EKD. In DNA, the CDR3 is TGTGCCTGTGACACTCTGGGCCCGAACACCGATAAAATCATCTTT. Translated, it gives CACDTLGPNTDKIIF.